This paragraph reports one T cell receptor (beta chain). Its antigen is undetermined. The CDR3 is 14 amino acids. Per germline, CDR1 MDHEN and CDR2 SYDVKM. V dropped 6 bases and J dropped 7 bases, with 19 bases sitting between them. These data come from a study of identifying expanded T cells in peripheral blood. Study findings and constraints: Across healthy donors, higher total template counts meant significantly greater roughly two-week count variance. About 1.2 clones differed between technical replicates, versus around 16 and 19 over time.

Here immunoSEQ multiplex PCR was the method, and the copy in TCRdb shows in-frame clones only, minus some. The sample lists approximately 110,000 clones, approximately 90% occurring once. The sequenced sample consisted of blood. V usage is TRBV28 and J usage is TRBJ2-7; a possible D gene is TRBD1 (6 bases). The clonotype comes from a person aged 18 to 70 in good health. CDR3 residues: CASRRLSGAWEQYF. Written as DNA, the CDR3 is TGTGCCAGCAGGCGCCTCTCAGGGGCCTGGGAGCAGTACTTC.